The clone carrying this T cell receptor beta chain was observed once. Its target is unknown. Measured with immunoSEQ multiplex PCR; TCRdb has only the in-frame clones, and not every one. This sample has tens of thousands of clones, with about 85% found just once. The data stem from a study of OX40 agonist ivuxolimab in advanced cancers. Study-wide background: The patients got ivuxolimab, which is an agonistic anti-OX40 (CD134) antibody. Checkpoint inhibitors had been given previously to 35% to 50% of patients. Overall study results and limits: CD8+ T cells were the subset that, on average, had more expanded clones than CD4+.

This CDR3 is built from 16 residues. The germline V gene has CDR1 MNHNY and CDR2 SVGAGI (reference sequence). The V end was cut by 7 bases, the J end by 1 base, with 16 bases between. The TCR comes from an adult with an advanced solid tumor such as melanoma, head and neck, liver or kidney cancer. V usage is TRBV6-6 and J usage is TRBJ2-2, with a tentative D call TRBD1 (6 bases). This specimen consisted of CD4+ or CD8+ T cells sorted from blood, obtained in a trial of the OX40 agonist ivuxolimab. The CDR3 DNA is TGTGCCAGCACCCAGGGGTCTTCTTGGAACACCGGGGAGCTGTTTTTT. Translated: CASTQGSSWNTGELFF.